Given below is one T cell receptor (beta chain) in context. Its antigen is not yet known. One base away there is no much larger clone; base qualities are not given. This sample was taken from a study of OX40 agonist ivuxolimab in advanced cancers. Broadly, across the study: Ivuxolimab was a fully human IgG2 agonistic monoclonal antibody targeting the costimulatory receptor OX40 (CD134). Intravenous ivuxolimab was administered to patients every 2 weeks at six dose levels: 0.01, 0.1, 0.3, 1.5, 3 and 10 mg/kg. Among the approximately 50 dose-escalation patients, around 20 had hepatocellular carcinoma, roughly 15 melanoma, 9 renal cell carcinoma and 9 head and neck cancer. The dose-escalation cohort was 80% to 90% male with a mean age of about 65 years, ranging from roughly 23 to 85. Patients were allowed to have had prior anti-PD-1, anti-PD-L1 or anti-CTLA-4 therapy, and approximately 39% of the dose-escalation patients had been treated with checkpoint inhibitors. Partial responses were achieved by three dose-escalation patients, of whom one had hepatocellular carcinoma and two had cutaneous melanoma. Peripheral TCRbeta sequencing aimed to test whether ivuxolimab altered TCR sequence diversity and caused clonal T-cell expansion. The paper describes the monotherapy dose-escalation part (N = 52 patients) of the phase I trial of ivuxolimab. Results and caveats for the whole study, not just this receptor: After ivuxolimab, more expanded clones were found on average in CD8+ T cells than in CD4+ T cells. At doses of 0.1 to 3.0 mg/kg, clonal expansion of both CD4+ and CD8+ blood T cells was observed from baseline to week 6. Which antigens the clonally expanded peripheral T cells were specific for was not determined. In partial responders in the 0.1-3.0 mg/kg groups, normalized peripheral clonal expansion was found to be among the lowest, especially among CD8+ T cells. Low levels of normalized T-cell clonal expansion were also shown by some nonresponding patients.

The cysteine opens and the phenylalanine closes a CDR3 of 14 amino acids. Only the CDR3 portion is preserved as DNA: 42 bases, with reading frame beginning at the first base. The trial excluded patients who had a history of autoimmune disease or were on systemic immunosuppression. In every dose cohort, peripheral blood was drawn for TCR sequencing at baseline, cycle 4 day 1, and cycle 7 day 1. The samples were drawn from a first-in-human, open-label, multicenter phase I dose-escalation trial of ivuxolimab. Adults with locally advanced or metastatic melanoma, renal cell, hepatocellular, or head and neck squamous cell carcinoma were enrolled in the trial. Before TCR sequencing, CD4+ T cells and CD8+ T cells from peripheral blood were sorted into separate populations. Genomic DNA was isolated from the sorted cells so that the TCRbeta CDR3 region could be sequenced. TCRbeta CDR3 regions were sequenced using the immunoSEQ Assay. TCRdb provides this immuneACCESS table in a form limited to in-frame rearrangements. Some clones are lacking; in checked studies, under half of them reflect an unresolved V gene, and why the rest are absent is not known. The sample yields 24,000 or so clones; approximately 90% were counted once. More than 40% of the sample goes to the ten largest clones.

Sequencing used CD4+ or CD8+ T cells sorted from blood, obtained in a trial of the OX40 agonist ivuxolimab. The TCR originated in an adult with an advanced solid tumor such as melanoma, head and neck, liver or kidney cancer. The rearranged chain carries TRBV21-1 and TRBJ2-1; TRBD2 was called by the table and not checked on the DNA. TRBV21-1 is a pseudogene locus. The nucleotides are TGTGCCAGCAGGGGGGGGACTGTCTACAATGAGCAGTTCTTC. The translation is CASRGGTVYNEQFF.